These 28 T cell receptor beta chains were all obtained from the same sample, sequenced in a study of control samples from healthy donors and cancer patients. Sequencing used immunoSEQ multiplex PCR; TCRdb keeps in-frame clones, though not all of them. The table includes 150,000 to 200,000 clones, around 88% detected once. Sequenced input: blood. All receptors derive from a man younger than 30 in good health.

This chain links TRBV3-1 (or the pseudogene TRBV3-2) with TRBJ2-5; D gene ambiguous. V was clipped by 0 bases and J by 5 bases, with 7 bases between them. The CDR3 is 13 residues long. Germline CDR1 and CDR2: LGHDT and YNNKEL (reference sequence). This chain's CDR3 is CASSQELTETQYF. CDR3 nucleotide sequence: TGTGCCAGCAGCCAAGAGCTCACCGAGACCCAGTACTTC.

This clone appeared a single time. DNA for the CDR3: TGTGCCAGCAGCACAGGGAATGAGCAGTTCTTC. This gives the protein CASSTGNEQFF. The chain has TRBV5-4 and TRBJ2-1; D perhaps matches TRBD1 (6 bases). The CDR3 sequence is 11 residues long. Trimming shortened V by 4 bases and J by 7 bases, and 6 bases separated the two germline ends. Germline V gene sequence: CDR1 SGHNT, CDR2 YYREEE (reference sequence). Variable domain in full (rest from reference TRBV5-4 and TRBJ2-1): ETGVTQSPTHLIKTRGQQVTLRCSSQSGHNTVSWYQQALGQGPQFIFQYYREEENGRGNFPPRFSGLQFPNYSSELNVNALELDDSALYLCASSTGNEQFFGPGTRLTVL.

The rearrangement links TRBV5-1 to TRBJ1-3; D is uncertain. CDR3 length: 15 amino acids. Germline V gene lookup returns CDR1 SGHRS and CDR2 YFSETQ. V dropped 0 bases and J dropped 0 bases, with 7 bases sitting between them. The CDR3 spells CASSLGWNSGNTIYF. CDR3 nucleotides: TGCGCCAGCAGCTTGGGGTGGAACTCTGGAAACACCATATATTTT.

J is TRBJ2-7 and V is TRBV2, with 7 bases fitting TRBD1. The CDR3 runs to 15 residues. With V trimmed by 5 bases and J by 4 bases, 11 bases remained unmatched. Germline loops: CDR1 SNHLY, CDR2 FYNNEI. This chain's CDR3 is CASSKDRVPQYEQYF. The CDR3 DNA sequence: TGTGCCAGCAGTAAAGACAGGGTCCCGCAATACGAGCAGTACTTC.

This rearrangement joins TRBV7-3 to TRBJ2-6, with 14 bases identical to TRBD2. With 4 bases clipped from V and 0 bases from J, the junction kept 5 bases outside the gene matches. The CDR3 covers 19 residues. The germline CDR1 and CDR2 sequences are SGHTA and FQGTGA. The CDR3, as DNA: TGTGCCAGCAGCTGGGGACTAGCGGGGGCCTACTCTGGGGCCAACGTCCTGACTTTC. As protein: CASSWGLAGAYSGANVLTF.

The CDR3 loop is CASTFSPNSPLHF. The CDR3 bases are TGTGCCAGTACATTTTCTCCGAATTCACCCCTCCACTTT. The V and J genes are TRBV19 and TRBJ1-6; D not certain. The V and J ends lost 7 bases and 7 bases respectively, with 11 bases between them. Germline V gene sequence: CDR1 LNHDA, CDR2 SQIVND (reference sequence). CDR3 length: 13 residues.

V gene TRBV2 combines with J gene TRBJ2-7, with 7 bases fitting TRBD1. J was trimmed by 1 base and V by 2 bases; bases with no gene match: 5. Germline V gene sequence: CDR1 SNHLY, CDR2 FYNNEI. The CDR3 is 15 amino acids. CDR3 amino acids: CASSERTQGSYEQYF. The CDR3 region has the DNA TGTGCCAGCAGTGAAAGGACACAGGGGTCCTACGAGCAGTACTTC.

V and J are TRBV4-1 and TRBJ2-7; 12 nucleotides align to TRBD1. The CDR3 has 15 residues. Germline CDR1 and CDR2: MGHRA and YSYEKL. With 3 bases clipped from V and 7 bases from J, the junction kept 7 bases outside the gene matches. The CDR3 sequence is CASSQPGQGAREQYF. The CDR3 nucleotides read TGCGCCAGCAGCCAGCCGGGACAGGGGGCGCGTGAGCAGTACTTC.

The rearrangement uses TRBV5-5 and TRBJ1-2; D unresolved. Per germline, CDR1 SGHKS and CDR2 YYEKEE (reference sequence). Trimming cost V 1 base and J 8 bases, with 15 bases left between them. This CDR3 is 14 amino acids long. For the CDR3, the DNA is TGTGCCAGCAGCTTGCTGGGCGCGGCGGGGGGCTACACCTTC. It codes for CASSLLGAAGGYTF.

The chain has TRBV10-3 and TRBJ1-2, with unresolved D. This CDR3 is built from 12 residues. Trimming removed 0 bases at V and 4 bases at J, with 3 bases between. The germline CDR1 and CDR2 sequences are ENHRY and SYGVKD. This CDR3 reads CAISESGYGYTF. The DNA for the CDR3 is TGTGCCATCAGTGAGTCGGGCTATGGCTACACCTTC.

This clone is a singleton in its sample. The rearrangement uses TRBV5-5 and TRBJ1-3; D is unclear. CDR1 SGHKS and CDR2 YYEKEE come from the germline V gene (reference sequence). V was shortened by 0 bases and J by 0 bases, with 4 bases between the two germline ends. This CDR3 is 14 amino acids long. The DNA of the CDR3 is TGTGCCAGCAGCTTGGGCCTCTCTGGAAACACCATATATTTT. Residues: CASSLGLSGNTIYF.

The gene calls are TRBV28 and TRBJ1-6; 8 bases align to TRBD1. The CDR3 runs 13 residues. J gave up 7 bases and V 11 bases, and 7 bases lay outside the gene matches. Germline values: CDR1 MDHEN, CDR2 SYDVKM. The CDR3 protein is CAGSDRGNSPLHF. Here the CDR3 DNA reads TGTGCCGGCTCAGACAGGGGCAATTCACCCCTCCACTTT.

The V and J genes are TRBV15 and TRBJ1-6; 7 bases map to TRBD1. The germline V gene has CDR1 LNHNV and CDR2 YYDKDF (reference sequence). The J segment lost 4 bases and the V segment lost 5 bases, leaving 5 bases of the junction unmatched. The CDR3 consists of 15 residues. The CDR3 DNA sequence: TGTGCCACCAGCGAGAGGGGACAGTATAATTCACCCCTCCACTTT. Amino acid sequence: CATSERGQYNSPLHF.

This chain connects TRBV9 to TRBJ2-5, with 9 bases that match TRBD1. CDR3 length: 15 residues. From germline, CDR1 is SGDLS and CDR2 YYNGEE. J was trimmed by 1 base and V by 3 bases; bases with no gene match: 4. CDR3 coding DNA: TGTGCCAGCAGCGCGGGACAGGGACCCCAAGAGACCCAGTACTTC. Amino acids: CASSAGQGPQETQYF.

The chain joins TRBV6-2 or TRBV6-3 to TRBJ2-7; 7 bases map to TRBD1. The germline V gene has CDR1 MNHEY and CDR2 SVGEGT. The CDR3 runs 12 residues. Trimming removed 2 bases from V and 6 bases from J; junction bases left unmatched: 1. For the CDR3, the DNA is TGTGCCAGCAGTTACAGGGGGCTCGAGCAGTACTTC. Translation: CASSYRGLEQYF.

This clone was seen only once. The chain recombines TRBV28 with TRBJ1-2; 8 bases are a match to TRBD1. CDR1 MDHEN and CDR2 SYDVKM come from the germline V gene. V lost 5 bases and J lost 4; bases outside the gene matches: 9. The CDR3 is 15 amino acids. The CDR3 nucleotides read TGTGCCAGCAGTATCCTTTACAGGGGGACCTATGGCTACACCTTC. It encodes CASSILYRGTYGYTF.

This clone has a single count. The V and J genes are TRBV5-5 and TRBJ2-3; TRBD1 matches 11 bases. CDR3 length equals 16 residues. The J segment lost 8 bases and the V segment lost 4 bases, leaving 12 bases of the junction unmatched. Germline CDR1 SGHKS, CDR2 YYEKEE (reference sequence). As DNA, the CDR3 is TGTGCCAGCAGCCCGACCGGGACAGGGGGTACATTTACGCAGTATTTT. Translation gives CASSPTGTGGTFTQYF.

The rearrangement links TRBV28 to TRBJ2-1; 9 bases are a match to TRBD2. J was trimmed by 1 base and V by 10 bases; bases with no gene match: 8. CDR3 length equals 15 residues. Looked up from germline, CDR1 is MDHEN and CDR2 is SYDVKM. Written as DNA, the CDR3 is TGTGCCATACCAGCGGGGGGCCTTTCCTACAATGAGCAGTTCTTC. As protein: CAIPAGGLSYNEQFF.

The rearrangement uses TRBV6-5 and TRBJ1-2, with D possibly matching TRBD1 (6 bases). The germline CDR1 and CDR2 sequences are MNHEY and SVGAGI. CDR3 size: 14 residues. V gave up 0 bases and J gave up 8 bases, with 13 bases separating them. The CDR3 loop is CASSYSRGVGGYTF. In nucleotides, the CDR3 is TGTGCCAGCAGTTACTCGAGGGGGGTTGGAGGCTACACCTTC.

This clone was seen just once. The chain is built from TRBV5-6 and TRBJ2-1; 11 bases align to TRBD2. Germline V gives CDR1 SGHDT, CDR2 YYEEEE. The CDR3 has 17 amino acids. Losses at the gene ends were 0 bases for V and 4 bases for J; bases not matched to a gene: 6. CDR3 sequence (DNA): TGTGCCAGCAGCTTGGGTAGCGGGGGGGCCCAATACAATGAGCAGTTCTTC. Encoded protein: CASSLGSGGAQYNEQFF.

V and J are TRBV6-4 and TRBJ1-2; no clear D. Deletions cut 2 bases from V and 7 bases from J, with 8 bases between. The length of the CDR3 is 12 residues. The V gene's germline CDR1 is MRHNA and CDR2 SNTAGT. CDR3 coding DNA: TGTGCCAGCAGTGACGGTGGCAGTGGCTACACCTTC. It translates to CASSDGGSGYTF.

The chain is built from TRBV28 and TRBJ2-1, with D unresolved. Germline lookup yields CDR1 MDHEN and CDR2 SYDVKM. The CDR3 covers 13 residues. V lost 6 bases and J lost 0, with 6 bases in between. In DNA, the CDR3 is TGTGCCAGCAGGCCCCCCTCCTACAATGAGCAGTTCTTC. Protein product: CASRPPSYNEQFF.

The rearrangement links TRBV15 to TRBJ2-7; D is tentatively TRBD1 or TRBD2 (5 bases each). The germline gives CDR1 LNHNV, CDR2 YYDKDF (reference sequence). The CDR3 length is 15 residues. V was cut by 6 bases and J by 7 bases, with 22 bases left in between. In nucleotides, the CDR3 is TGTGCCACCAGTCCGCCGGGACGGCTCAGTGAAGAGCAGTACTTC. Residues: CATSPPGRLSEEQYF.

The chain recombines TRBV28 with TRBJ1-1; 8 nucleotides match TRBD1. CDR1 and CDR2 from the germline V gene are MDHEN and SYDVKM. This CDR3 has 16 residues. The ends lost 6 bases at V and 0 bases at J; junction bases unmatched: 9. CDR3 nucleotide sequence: TGTGCCAGCAGCTTCGCAGGGGGCGCTTTGAACACTGAAGCTTTCTTT. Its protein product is CASSFAGGALNTEAFF.

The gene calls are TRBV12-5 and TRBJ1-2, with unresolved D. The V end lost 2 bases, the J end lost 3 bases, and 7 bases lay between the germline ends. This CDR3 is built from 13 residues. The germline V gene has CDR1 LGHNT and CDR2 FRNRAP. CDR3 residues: CASGLQTDYGYTF. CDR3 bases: TGTGCTAGTGGTTTGCAGACCGACTATGGCTACACCTTC. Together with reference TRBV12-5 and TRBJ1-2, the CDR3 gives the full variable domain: DARVTQTPRHKVTEMGQEVTMRCQPILGHNTVFWYRQTMMQGLELLAYFRNRAPLDDSGMPKDRFSAEMPDATLATLKIQPSEPRDSAVYFCASGLQTDYGYTFGSGTRLTVV.

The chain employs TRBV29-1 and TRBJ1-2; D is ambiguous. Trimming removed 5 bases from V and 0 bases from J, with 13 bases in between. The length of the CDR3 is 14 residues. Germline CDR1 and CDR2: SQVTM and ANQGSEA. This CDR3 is CSVTQLLANYGYTF. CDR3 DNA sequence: TGCAGCGTTACACAGCTACTTGCTAACTATGGCTACACCTTC. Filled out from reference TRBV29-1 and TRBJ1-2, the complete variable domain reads SAVISQKPSRDICQRGTSLTIQCQVDSQVTMMFWYRQQPGQSLTLIATANQGSEATYESGFVIDKFPISRPNLTFSTLTVSNMSPEDSSIYLCSVTQLLANYGYTFGSGTRLTVV.

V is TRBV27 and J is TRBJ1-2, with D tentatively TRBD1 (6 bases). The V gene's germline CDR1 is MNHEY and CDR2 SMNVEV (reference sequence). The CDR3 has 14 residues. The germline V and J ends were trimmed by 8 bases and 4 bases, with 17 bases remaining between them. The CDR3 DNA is TGTGCCAGCCGCAGTTATCAGGGGACCTATGGCTACACCTTC. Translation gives CASRSYQGTYGYTF.

CDR3 in DNA: TGTGCCAGCAGCGCTGTCGGGGGTCTGGGCACTGAAGCTTTCTTT. Amino acid sequence: CASSAVGGLGTEAFF. This sequence joins TRBV2 and TRBJ1-1; maybe TRBD1 (5 bases). The CDR3 totals 15 residues. Trimming removed 6 bases from V and 4 bases from J, with 18 bases in between. Germline V gives CDR1 SNHLY, CDR2 FYNNEI. Full variable domain (remainder filled in from reference TRBV2 and TRBJ1-1): EPEVTQTPSHQVTQMGQEVILRCVPISNHLYFYWYRQILGQKVEFLVSFYNNEISEKSEIFDDQFSVERPDGSNFTLKIRSTKLEDSAMYFCASSAVGGLGTEAFFGQGTRLTVV.